In this sample, the clone carrying this TCR beta chain turned up a few times. Then a second PCR, running roughly 6 to 11 cycles, was carried out with a sample-barcoded 5' primer and a J-beta primer mix. From the 5' RACE reads, TCRdb called clonotypes with MiXCR, one entry per CDR3 protein. The sample records under 750,000 distinct CDR3 sequences, roughly 43% being singletons. This record belongs to a study of blood T cells in healthy people across ages. CDR1 and CDR2 (germline): SQVTM, ANQGSEA. The CDR3 spans 14 residues. V was pared by 4 bases and J by 3 bases, with 13 bases between. The sequence derives from an elderly man in good health. The chain carries TRBV29-1 and TRBJ2-1; D tentatively fits TRBD1 or TRBD2 (5 bases each). Sequencing was done on a sample of blood. CDR3 in amino acids: CSVGWGNGYNEQFF. The CDR3 region has the DNA TGCAGCGTTGGGTGGGGGAACGGCTACAATGAGCAGTTCTTC.